Listed below are T cell receptor beta chains from one sample, sequenced in a study of beta chain features in type 1 diabetes. The repertoire was sequenced with immunoSEQ multiplex PCR; TCRdb's copy has only in-frame clones and lacks some. The repertoire has roughly 330,000 clones, about 14% of them found once; the top ten carry about 0.016%. The sample taken for sequencing was naive CD4+ T cells from blood. These receptors all stem from a woman younger than 30 with type 1 diabetes. Both conserved end residues are part of each CDR3. D genes are given only for firm matches. The size entry is marked missing in some rows and otherwise reads once, few, many or a size class.

d_gene	j_gene	v_gene	abundance	CDR3aa	CDR3nt
NA	TRBJ2-3	TRBV7-2	NA	CASSKQGPSTDTQYF	TGTGCCAGCAGTAAACAGGGCCCTAGCACAGATACGCAGTATTTT
TRBD2	TRBJ2-1	TRBV29-1	few	CSVARRLADYNEQFF	TGCAGCGTTGCGCGTCGGCTAGCGGACTACAATGAGCAGTTCTTC
NA	TRBJ1-2	TRBV10-3	few	CAISAGFYGYTF	TGTGCCATCTCCGCCGGGTTCTATGGCTACACCTTC
TRBD1	TRBJ1-2	TRBV7-2	few	CASSRDRGDYGYTF	TGTGCCAGCAGCCGGGACAGGGGGGACTATGGCTACACCTTC
NA	TRBJ2-5	TRBV7-2	NA	CASSTAEGEETQYF	TGTGCCAGCAGCACAGCGGAGGGTGAGGAGACCCAGTACTTC
TRBD2	TRBJ2-3	TRBV28	few	CASSFLAGLADMGTDTQYF	TGTGCCAGCAGTTTTCTGGCGGGACTAGCGGATATGGGAACAGATACGCAGTATTTT
NA	TRBJ2-1	TRBV29-1	few	CSQSRTFNEQFF	TGCAGCCAATCCCGGACTTTCAATGAGCAGTTCTTC
NA	TRBJ2-5	TRBV4-2	few	CASSQDRETQYF	TGTGCCAGCAGCCAAGATCGGGAGACCCAGTACTTC
TRBD2	TRBJ2-2	TRBV7-2	few	CASSLLPAGVGGGELFF	TGTGCCAGCAGCTTGCTGCCGGCGGGAGTTGGTGGCGGGGAGCTGTTTTTT
TRBD1	TRBJ1-5	TRBV15	NA	CATSRSATGGVQPQHF	TGTGCCACCAGCAGATCCGCAACAGGGGGTGTTCAGCCCCAGCATTTT
TRBD1	TRBJ2-3	TRBV4-1	NA	CASSRSRDRVNTDTQYF	TGCGCCAGCAGCCGAAGCAGGGACAGGGTAAACACAGATACGCAGTATTTT
NA	TRBJ1-1	TRBV18	NA	CASSPRANEAFF	TGTGCCAGCTCACCACGGGCTAATGAAGCTTTCTTT
NA	TRBJ2-5	TRBV19	NA	CASSSQHRQETQYF	TGTGCCAGTAGTTCTCAACATCGCCAAGAGACCCAGTACTTC
TRBD1	TRBJ2-5	TRBV2	NA	CASSSGTGVETQYF	TGTGCCAGCAGTTCCGGGACAGGGGTAGAGACCCAGTACTTC
NA	TRBJ2-7	TRBV6-1	few	CAIHRQAYEQYF	TGTGCCATCCACCGACAGGCCTACGAGCAGTACTTC
NA	TRBJ1-2	TRBV5-1	few	CASSLGPGGGRSF	TGCGCCAGCAGCTTGGGCCCTGGGGGGGGCCGCAGCTTC
NA	TRBJ1-1	TRBV5-6	few	CASLKLNTEAFF	TGTGCCAGCCTAAAGCTGAACACTGAAGCTTTCTTT
TRBD1	TRBJ1-1	TRBV11-3	NA	CASSRQGAHTEAFF	TGTGCCAGCAGCCGACAGGGGGCCCACACTGAAGCTTTCTTT
NA	TRBJ1-1	TRBV7-9	NA	CASMVLGNTEAFF	TGTGCCAGTATGGTCCTCGGGAACACTGAAGCTTTCTTT
TRBD2	TRBJ2-7	TRBV7-2	NA	CASSLLAGGRSEQYF	TGTGCCAGCAGCTTATTAGCGGGAGGTCGGAGCGAGCAGTACTTC
NA	TRBJ2-1	TRBV5-1	NA	CASSLTNEQFF	TGCGCCAGCAGCTTGACAAATGAGCAGTTCTTC
NA	TRBJ2-7	TRBV10-1	few	CASSDPGTGDEQYF	TGCGCCAGCAGTGATCCCGGGACGGGGGACGAGCAGTACTTC
NA	TRBJ2-1	TRBV7-2	NA	CASSLAGMAYNEQFF	TGTGCCAGCAGCTTAGCCGGGATGGCCTACAATGAGCAGTTCTTC
NA	TRBJ2-3	TRBV9	NA	CASSVGVVSTDTQYF	TGTGCCAGCAGCGTAGGAGTGGTTAGCACAGATACGCAGTATTTT
NA	TRBJ2-7	TRBV25-1	few	CASSAEGKNYYEQYF	TGTGCCAGCAGTGCTGAGGGAAAAAACTACTACGAGCAGTACTTC
TRBD1	TRBJ2-3	TRBV12-5	few	CASGSPGTGDITDTQYF	TGTGCTAGTGGTTCACCCGGGACAGGGGACATCACAGATACGCAGTATTTT
TRBD1	TRBJ1-1	TRBV28	NA	CASSPLTGKDTEAFF	TGTGCCAGCAGTCCCCTGACAGGGAAGGACACTGAAGCTTTCTTT
TRBD2	TRBJ2-3	TRBV30	few	CAWQPGLAGNTQYF	TGTGCCTGGCAGCCGGGACTAGCGGGAAACACGCAGTATTTT
NA	TRBJ2-7	TRBV29-1	NA	CSVWAGLSYEQYF	TGCAGCGTTTGGGCAGGGTTATCCTACGAGCAGTACTTC